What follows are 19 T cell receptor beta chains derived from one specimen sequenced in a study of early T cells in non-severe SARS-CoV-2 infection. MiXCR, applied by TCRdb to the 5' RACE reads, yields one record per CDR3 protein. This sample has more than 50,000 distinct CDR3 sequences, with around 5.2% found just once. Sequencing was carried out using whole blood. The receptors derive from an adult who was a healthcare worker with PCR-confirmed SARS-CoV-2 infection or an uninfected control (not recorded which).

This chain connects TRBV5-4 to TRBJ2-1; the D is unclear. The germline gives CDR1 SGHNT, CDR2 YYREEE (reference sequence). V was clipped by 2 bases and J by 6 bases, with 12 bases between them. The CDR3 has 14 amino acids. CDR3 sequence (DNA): TGTGCCAGCAGCTTCGGAACCGGCCGCAATGAGCAGTTCTTC. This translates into CASSFGTGRNEQFF.

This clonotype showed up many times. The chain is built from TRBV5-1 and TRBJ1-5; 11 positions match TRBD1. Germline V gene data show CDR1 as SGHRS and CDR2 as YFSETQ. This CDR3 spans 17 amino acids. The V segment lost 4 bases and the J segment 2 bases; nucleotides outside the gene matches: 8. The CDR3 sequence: CASSPGQGALGNQPQHF. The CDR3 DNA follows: TGCGCCAGCAGCCCCGGACAGGGGGCGCTTGGCAATCAGCCCCAGCATTTT.

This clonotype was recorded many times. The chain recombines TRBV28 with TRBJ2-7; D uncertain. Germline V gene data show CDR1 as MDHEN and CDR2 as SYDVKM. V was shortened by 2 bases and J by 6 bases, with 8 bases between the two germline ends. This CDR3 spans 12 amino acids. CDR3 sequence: CASSLNILEQYF. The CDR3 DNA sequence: TGTGCCAGCAGTTTAAACATCCTCGAGCAGTACTTC.

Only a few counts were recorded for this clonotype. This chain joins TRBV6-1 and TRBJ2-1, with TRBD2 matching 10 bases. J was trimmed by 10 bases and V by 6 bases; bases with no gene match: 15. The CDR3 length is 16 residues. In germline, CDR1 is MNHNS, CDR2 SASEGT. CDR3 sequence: CASRETSGTLVGEQFF. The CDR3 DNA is TGTGCCAGCAGGGAAACTAGCGGGACCCTTGTCGGCGAGCAGTTCTTC.

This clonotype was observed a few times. Here the CDR3 reads CSAKMGSRETQYF. The DNA for the CDR3 is TGCAGTGCGAAAATGGGGAGTAGGGAGACCCAGTACTTC. The chain is built from TRBV20-1 and TRBJ2-5; D might be TRBD2 (5 bases). The germline V gene encodes CDR1 DFQATT and CDR2 SNEGSKA (reference sequence). The CDR3 extends over 13 amino acids. V lost 6 bases to trimming and J lost 5 bases, with 16 bases between them.

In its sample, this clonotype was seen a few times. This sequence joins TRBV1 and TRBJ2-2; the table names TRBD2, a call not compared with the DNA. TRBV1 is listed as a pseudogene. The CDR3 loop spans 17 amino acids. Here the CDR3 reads CTSSQEKGLDNTGELFF. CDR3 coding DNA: TGCACCAGCAGCCAAGAAAAGGGACTAGATAACACCGGGGAGCTGTTTTTT.

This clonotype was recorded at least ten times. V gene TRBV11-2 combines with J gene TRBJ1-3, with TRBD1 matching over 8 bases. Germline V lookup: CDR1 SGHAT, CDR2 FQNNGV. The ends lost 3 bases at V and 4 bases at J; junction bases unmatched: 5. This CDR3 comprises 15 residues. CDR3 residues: CASSFMDRAGNTIYF. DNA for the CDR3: TGTGCCAGCAGCTTCATGGACAGGGCAGGAAACACCATATATTTT.

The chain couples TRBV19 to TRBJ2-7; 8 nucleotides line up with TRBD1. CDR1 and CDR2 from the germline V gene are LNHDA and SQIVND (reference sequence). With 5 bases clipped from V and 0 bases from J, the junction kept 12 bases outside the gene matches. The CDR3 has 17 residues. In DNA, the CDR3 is TGTGCCAGTAGTGCCTCCCCGTGGACAGGGCGCTCCTACGAGCAGTACTTC. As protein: CASSASPWTGRSYEQYF.

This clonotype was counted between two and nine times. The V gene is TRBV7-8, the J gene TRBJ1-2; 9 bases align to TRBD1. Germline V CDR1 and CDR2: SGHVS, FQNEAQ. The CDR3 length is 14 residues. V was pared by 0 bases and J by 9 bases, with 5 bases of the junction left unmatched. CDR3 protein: CASSLAQGARSYTF. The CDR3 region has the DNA TGTGCCAGCAGCTTAGCACAGGGGGCGCGTAGCTACACCTTC.

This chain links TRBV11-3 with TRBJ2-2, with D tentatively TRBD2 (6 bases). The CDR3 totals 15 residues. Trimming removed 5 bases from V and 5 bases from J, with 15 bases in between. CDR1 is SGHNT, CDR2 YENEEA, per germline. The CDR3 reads CASSPIGGETGELFF. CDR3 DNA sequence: TGTGCCAGCAGCCCCATCGGAGGGGAGACCGGGGAGCTGTTTTTT.

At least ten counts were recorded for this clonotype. CDR3 in amino acids: CASSWGQGRPMNTEAFF. CDR3 DNA: TGCGCCAGCAGCTGGGGACAGGGAAGACCCATGAACACTGAAGCTTTCTTT. The chain couples TRBV5-1 to TRBJ1-1; 9 nucleotides match TRBD1. The germline CDR1 and CDR2 sequences are SGHRS and YFSETQ. V gave up 3 bases and J gave up 0 bases; unmatched junction bases: 9. CDR3 length equals 17 residues.

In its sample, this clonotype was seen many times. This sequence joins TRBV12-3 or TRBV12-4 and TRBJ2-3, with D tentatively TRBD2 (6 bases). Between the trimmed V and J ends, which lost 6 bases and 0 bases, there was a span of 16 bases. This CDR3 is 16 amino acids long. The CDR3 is CASSRPRGASTDTQYF. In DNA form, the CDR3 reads TGTGCCAGCAGCCGTCCTCGCGGGGCAAGCACAGATACGCAGTATTTT.

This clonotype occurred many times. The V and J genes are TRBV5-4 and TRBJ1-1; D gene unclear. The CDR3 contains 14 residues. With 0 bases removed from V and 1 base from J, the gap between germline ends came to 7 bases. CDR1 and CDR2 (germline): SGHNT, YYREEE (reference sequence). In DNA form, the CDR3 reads TGTGCCAGCAGCTTGGGCGGGAAGAACACTGAAGCTTTCTTT. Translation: CASSLGGKNTEAFF.

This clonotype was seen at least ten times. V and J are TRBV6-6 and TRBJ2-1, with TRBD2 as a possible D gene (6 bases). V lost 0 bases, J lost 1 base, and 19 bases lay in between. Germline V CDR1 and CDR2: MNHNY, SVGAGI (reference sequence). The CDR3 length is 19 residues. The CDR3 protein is CASSYSSGVADISYNEQFF. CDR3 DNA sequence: TGTGCCAGCAGTTACTCGTCTGGGGTAGCGGACATATCCTACAATGAGCAGTTCTTC.

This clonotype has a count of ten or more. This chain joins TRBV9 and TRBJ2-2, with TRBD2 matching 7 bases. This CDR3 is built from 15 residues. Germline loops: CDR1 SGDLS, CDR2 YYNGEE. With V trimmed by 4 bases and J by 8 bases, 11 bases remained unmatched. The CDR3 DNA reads TGTGCCAGCAGCAAGGGGACTACCTCTAAGGGGGAGCTGTTTTTT. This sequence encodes CASSKGTTSKGELFF.

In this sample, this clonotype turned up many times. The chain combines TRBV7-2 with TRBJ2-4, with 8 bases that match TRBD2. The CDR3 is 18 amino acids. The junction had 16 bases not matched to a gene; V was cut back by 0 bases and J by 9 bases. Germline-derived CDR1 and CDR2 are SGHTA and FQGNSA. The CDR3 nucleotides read TGTGCCAGCAGCTTAGCCCCCCATGGACTAGCCTCTCGGAGCATTCAGTACTTC. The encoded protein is CASSLAPHGLASRSIQYF.

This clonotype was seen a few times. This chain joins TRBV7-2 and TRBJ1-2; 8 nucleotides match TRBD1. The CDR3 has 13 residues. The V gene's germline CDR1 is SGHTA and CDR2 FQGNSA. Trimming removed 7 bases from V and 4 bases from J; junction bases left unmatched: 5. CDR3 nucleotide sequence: TGTGCCAGCACCAAGGACAGGGTCTATGGCTACACCTTC. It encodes CASTKDRVYGYTF.

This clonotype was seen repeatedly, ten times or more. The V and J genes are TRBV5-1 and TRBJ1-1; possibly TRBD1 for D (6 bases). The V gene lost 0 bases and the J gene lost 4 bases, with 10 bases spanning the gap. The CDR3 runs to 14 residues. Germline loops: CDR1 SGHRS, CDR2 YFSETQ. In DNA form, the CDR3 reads TGCGCCAGCAGCTTGGAGGTGACAGGCACTGAAGCTTTCTTT. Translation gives CASSLEVTGTEAFF. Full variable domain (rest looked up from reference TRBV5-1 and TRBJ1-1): KAGVTQTPRYLIKTRGQQVTLSCSPISGHRSVSWYQQTPGQGLQFLFEYFSETQRNKGNFPGRFSGRQFSNSRSEMNVSTLELGDSALYLCASSLEVTGTEAFFGQGTRLTVV.

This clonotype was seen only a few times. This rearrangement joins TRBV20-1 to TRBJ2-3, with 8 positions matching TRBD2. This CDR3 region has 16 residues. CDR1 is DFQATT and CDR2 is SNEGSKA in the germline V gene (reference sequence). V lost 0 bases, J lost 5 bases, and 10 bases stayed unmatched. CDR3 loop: CSARDRRGALGDTQYF. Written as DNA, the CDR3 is TGCAGTGCTAGAGATAGGCGGGGGGCGCTTGGAGATACGCAGTATTTT.